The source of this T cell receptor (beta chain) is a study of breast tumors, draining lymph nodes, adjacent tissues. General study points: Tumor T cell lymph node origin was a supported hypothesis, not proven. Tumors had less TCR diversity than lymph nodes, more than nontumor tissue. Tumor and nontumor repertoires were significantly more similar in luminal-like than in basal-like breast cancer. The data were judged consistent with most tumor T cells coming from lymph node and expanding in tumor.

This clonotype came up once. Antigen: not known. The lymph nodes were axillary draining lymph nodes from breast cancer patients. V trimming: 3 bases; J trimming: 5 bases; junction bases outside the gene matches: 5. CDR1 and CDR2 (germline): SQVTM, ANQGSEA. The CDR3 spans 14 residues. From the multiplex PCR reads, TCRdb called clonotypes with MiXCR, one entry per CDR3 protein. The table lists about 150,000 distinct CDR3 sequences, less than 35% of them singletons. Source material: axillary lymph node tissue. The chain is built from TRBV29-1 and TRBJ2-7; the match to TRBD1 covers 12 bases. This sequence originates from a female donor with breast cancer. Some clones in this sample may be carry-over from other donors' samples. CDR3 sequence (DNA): TGCAGCGTTGAGAAGGGACAGGGGGCCCACGAGCAGTACTTC. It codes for CSVEKGQGAHEQYF.